The entry below describes one T cell receptor beta chain. Its antigen is as yet unknown. This CDR3 has 16 amino acids. V was clipped by 0 bases and J by 2 bases; unmatched bases: 5. The germline CDR1 and CDR2 sequences are SGDLS and YYNGEE. The data stem from a study of shared clonotypes between healthy human individuals. Each PCR replicate from the sorted subsets contained 200 to 250 ng DNA, which is about 30,000 T cell genomes. Sequencing used immunoSEQ multiplex PCR; TCRdb keeps in-frame clones, though not all of them. In the table there are around 1 million clones, over 60% of which are singletons. General study points: Since donors were few, the genetic and exposure-history diversity represented was limited.

The sample consisted of memory CD4+ T cells sorted from blood. The subset here: CD45RA-negative fraction. The source is a man between 18 and 35 years old in good health. The chain is built from TRBV9 and TRBJ1-5; 7 bases are shared with TRBD1. The CDR3 is CASSVGLDRGNQPQHF. CDR3 nucleotides: TGTGCCAGCAGCGTAGGTCTAGACAGGGGCAATCAGCCCCAGCATTTT.